The entry below gives a single T cell receptor beta chain sequence along with its context. The antigen is undetermined. The CDR3 consists of 14 residues. The junction had 3 bases not matched to a gene; V was cut back by 3 bases and J by 6 bases. CDR1 and CDR2 (germline): SGHTA, FQGNSA. Blood was drawn at the time of colonoscopy. Profiled with immunoSEQ multiplex PCR; TCRdb holds only in-frame clones, not every one. Among 50,000 to 65,000 clones listed, about nine tenths were seen once. The data derive from a study of pediatric ulcerative colitis. Findings and caveats of the study: Compared with controls, ulcerative colitis showed greater blood-rectum clone sharing. A couple of patients' blood samples yielded substantially fewer templates.

The chain uses TRBV7-2 and TRBJ1-4, with 8 bases fitting TRBD1. Sequenced material: blood. The source is a boy younger than 18 with severe ulcerative colitis. The CDR3 sequence: CASSLDREDEKLFF. The DNA for the CDR3 is TGTGCCAGCAGCTTGGACAGGGAGGATGAAAAACTGTTTTTT. Drawing the rest from reference TRBV7-2 and TRBJ1-4, the complete variable domain is GAGVSQSPSNKVTEKGKDVELRCDPISGHTALYWYRQSLGQGLEFLIYFQGNSAPDKSGLPSDRFSAERTGGSVSTLTIQRTQQEDSAVYLCASSLDREDEKLFFGSGTQLSVL.